The clone carrying this T cell receptor (beta chain) has just a few counts. The antigen remains undetermined. The CDR3 contains 17 residues. V was clipped by 7 bases and J by 6 bases; unmatched bases: 12. The germline gives CDR1 LNHDA, CDR2 SQIVND (reference sequence). This sample was included in a study of cytomegalovirus exposure and HLA in healthy donors. Overall study findings and caveats: A later analysis found TCR association rates differed by HLA locus, highest for DRB1 and lowest for HLA-C. Several V segments, TRBV6-2 and TRBV6-3 among them, could not be told apart and were dropped. Most TCR sequences showed up rarely, but some public TCRs showed up in many donors. Later analysis associated a missense DCLRE1C variant with TCR beta V- and J-gene trimming.

The primer mix had 60 Vbeta and 13 Jbeta primers. The method was immunoSEQ multiplex PCR; TCRdb's version includes in-frame clones alone and lacks a portion of them. In the table there are over 130,000 clones, around 59% of which are singletons. J is TRBJ1-6 and V is TRBV19, with 10 bases fitting TRBD1. This sequence originates from a male donor in good health and CMV-seronegative. Input material: PBMCs. CDR3 sequence reads: CASTSLVGDRGNSPLHF. The CDR3 coding sequence is TGTGCCAGTACCTCCTTGGTGGGGGACAGGGGTAATTCACCCCTCCACTTT.